This section outlines one T cell receptor beta chain sequence together with its context. Authors' analysis steps: It was from reference gene primer amplification that nucleated cell counts were estimated. Using immunoSEQ multiplex PCR, the repertoire was profiled, and TCRdb retains in-frame clones only, with some absent. Clone size and the V and J calls come from that table; the DNA yielded D and trimming. The sample lists about 200,000 clones; 94% were seen once. The source of the sample is a study of blood T cell repertoires in COVID-19. With V trimmed by 3 bases and J by 1 base, 9 bases remained unmatched. Per germline, CDR1 SGHNT and CDR2 YYREEE (reference sequence). The CDR3 covers 18 residues.

Sequenced input: peripheral blood. The chain links TRBV5-4 to TRBJ2-3, with TRBD2 identical over 12 bases. This sequence was found in a man aged 30 to 45 with COVID-19, enrolled during active disease. The CDR3 here is CASSSRQTSGGGTDTQYF. CDR3 nucleotides: TGTGCCAGCAGCTCGAGACAGACTAGCGGGGGAGGCACAGATACGCAGTATTTT. The full variable domain, in which reference TRBV5-4 and TRBJ2-3 provide the parts outside the CDR3, is ETGVTQSPTHLIKTRGQQVTLRCSSQSGHNTVSWYQQALGQGPQFIFQYYREEENGRGNFPPRFSGLQFPNYSSELNVNALELDDSALYLCASSSRQTSGGGTDTQYFGPGTRLTVL.